This TCR beta chain originates from a study of human T cells and chemical hapten exposure (dated by TCRdb to about 2021). The study in broad terms: For sensitization, 2% DPC in acetone was applied to a roughly 2 cm by roughly 2 cm area of upper inner arm skin. Blood was sampled from patients pre-sensitization (week 0) and at 2, 6 and about 24 weeks after DPC sensitization. Libraries were pooled for sequencing, and variation in per-sample TCR yields was attributed mainly to small differences in library volumes within the pool. Roughly 30 alopecia patients gave blood for TCR sequencing at one to four time points (pre-sensitization, 2, 6 and 24 weeks). Patch tests used Finn chambers with 0.01% DPC on the upper back, scored after 6 days by International Contact Dermatitis Research Group standards. Throughout the roughly 23-week study period, patients were also given weekly therapeutic DPC doses on the scalp. Peripheral blood TCR repertoire changes were tracked in vivo in alopecia patients during primary and secondary sensitization to the hapten diphenylcyclopropenone (DPC). The mostly female patient cohort included alopecia areata with under or over 50% scalp involvement, alopecia totalis and alopecia universalis. The paper's findings and limits, for the study overall: Expanded TCRs formed significantly more large CDR3 similarity clusters than pre-sensitization or healthy control sets, consistent with antigen-driven responses. DPC sensitization did not change the number of TCRs with a frequency above 1 in 1000, and there was no evidence of changes in global repertoire structure. After repeated subsampling, changes were observed in the strength of the expansion versus patch-test correlation and in the threshold at which the correlation became significant. A positive correlation was found between the number of PT1 expanded TCRs and patch test score, with significance reached at thresholds 8, 16 and 32 but not 4. Alopecia, a presumed autoimmune disease, was present in all patients, so the immune response of the patients might differ from that of healthy individuals.

The library came from RACE. The data were produced on a NextSeq 500. During library preparation, unique molecular identifiers were attached to individual cDNA molecules so that TCRs could be counted quantitatively and reproducibly. From each blood RNA sample, both TCR alpha and TCR beta chains were sequenced. The source study handled its data this way. The median number of TCRs per sample was approximately 98,000, ranging from 23,224 to 690,600. V, J and CDR3 annotation of the TCR reads was performed with the Decombinator software suite. For PS versus PT1 abundance plots, all samples were subsampled to the same number of TCRs (28,000). TCRs were defined as expanded if absent before sensitization and observed at least eight times at the 2-week time point. TCRdb reanalyzed the raw reads on its own, using fastp at Q25 for trimming and MiXCR for clone calling, and kept in-frame beta chains. Records with the same CDR3 protein are collapsed into one entry carrying the most frequent genes and DNA. TCRdb, rather than the study authors, made the V and J calls. The sample has 95,000 to 100,000 distinct CDR3 sequences on record, roughly a tenth of them singletons. The ten largest make up 3.1% of the sample.

This clonotype was recorded at least ten times. No cognate antigen has been identified for it. Within one base of it there is no much larger clone, and no base qualities were kept. The time point label here, explained by the study, means: pre-sensitization, week 0. The treatment or condition label for this specimen denotes: therapeutic diphenylcyclopropenone sensitization with weekly scalp DPC. At each patch-test visit, blood was drawn before the patch test was applied. Patients were eligible if aged 18 to 70, diagnosed with alopecia and judged suitable for DPC therapy, and pregnant patients were excluded. Total RNA was isolated from unfractionated whole blood collected in Tempus Blood RNA tubes. The CDR1 and CDR2 encoded by the germline V gene are SQVTM and ANQGSEA. The CDR3, cysteine through phenylalanine, is 13 amino acids long. The DNA shown is the 39-base CDR3, in frame from base 1. Trimming removed 4 bases from V and 7 bases from J, leaving 13 bases between the germline ends.

The starting material was whole blood, obtained in connection with sensitization to the hapten diphenylcyclopropenone (DPC). The clonotype comes from a woman aged 55-70 years with alopecia areata. Some clones in this sample may be carry-over from other donors' samples. In this chain, TRBV29-1 is recombined with TRBJ1-4; no D gene call is confident. The nucleotide sequence is TGCAGCGTTGGAGGCCAAAGCGGTGAAAAACTGTTTTTT. The resulting protein is CSVGGQSGEKLFF. The CDR3, completed at both ends by the reference TRBV29-1 and TRBJ1-4 genes, gives the full variable domain SAVISQKPSRDICQRGTSLTIQCQVDSQVTMMFWYRQQPGQSLTLIATANQGSEATYESGFVIDKFPISRPNLTFSTLTVSNMSPEDSSIYLCSVGGQSGEKLFFGSGTQLSVL.